A single T cell receptor beta chain is shown here with its context. What it recognizes is unknown. This record comes from a study of shared clonotypes between healthy human individuals. The study's findings and limits: Limited genetic and exposure-history diversity came from having few donors.

The repertoire was sequenced with immunoSEQ multiplex PCR; TCRdb's copy has only in-frame clones and lacks some. In the table there are 2 million to 2.5 million clones, nearly 97% of which are singletons. CDR3 length: 14 residues. Trimming took off 0 bases at V and 6 bases at J, with 9 bases between the two ends. CDR1 and CDR2 from the germline V gene are LGHNA and YNFKEQ. The chain joins TRBV4-2 to TRBJ2-1; D is ambiguous. The sequence was collected from a man between 18 and 35 years old in good health. Sequencing was carried out using naive CD4+ T cells sorted from blood. Subset specified: CD45RA+ positively selected. The CDR3 is CASSQDDTSNEQFF. As DNA, the CDR3 is TGTGCCAGCAGCCAAGACGATACCTCCAATGAGCAGTTCTTC.